What follows are 15 T cell receptor beta chains derived from one specimen sequenced in a study of early T cells in non-severe SARS-CoV-2 infection. MiXCR was run by TCRdb on the 5' RACE reads, yielding one entry per CDR3 protein. Among approximately 28,000 distinct CDR3 sequences listed, approximately 6% were seen once. Specimen: whole blood, collected at baseline. These receptors originate from an adult who was a healthcare worker with PCR-confirmed SARS-CoV-2 infection or an uninfected control (not recorded which).

This clonotype was counted at least ten times. Here the CDR3 omits its conserved ending phenylalanine or tryptophan, so a read error is the likely source. The limits of the CDR3 on the DNA are not certain, so only TCRdb's listed CDR3 is given. V and J are TRBV21-1 and TRBJ1-6; no check of the table's D call, TRBD1, against the DNA was made. TRBV21-1 is a pseudogene locus. Including both end residues, the CDR3 is 18 amino acids long. This chain's CDR3 is CASSKEGRDRVLRGPLHS.

This clonotype was seen ten or more times. The chain recombines TRBV11-2 with TRBJ2-1; a possible D gene is TRBD2 (6 bases). Per germline, CDR1 SGHAT and CDR2 FQNNGV. The CDR3 sequence is 14 residues long. V was shortened by 1 base and J by 9 bases, with 13 bases between the two germline ends. CDR3 DNA: TGTGCCAGCAGCTTAGCGTCGGGAGCCGTTGAGCAGTTCTTC. It codes for CASSLASGAVEQFF.

This clonotype was counted a single time. The chain combines TRBV6-2 or TRBV6-3 with TRBJ2-3; D remains unclear. V dropped 7 bases and J dropped 1 base, with 18 bases sitting between them. Germline-derived CDR1 and CDR2 are MNHEY and SVGEGT. There are 16 residues in the CDR3. In DNA form, the CDR3 reads TGTGCCAGCACCTCCCGGTGGACGGCGGGCACAGATACGCAGTATTTT. It codes for CASTSRWTAGTDTQYF.

The chain has TRBV28 and TRBJ2-7, with D tentatively TRBD1 (5 bases). V was pared by 5 bases and J by 7 bases, with 9 bases between. The germline V gene encodes CDR1 MDHEN and CDR2 SYDVKM. The CDR3 consists of 11 residues. For the CDR3, the DNA is TGTGCCAGCAGTCGCAGGGAAGAGCAGTACTTC. Translating gives CASSRREEQYF. Full variable domain (missing parts from reference TRBV28 and TRBJ2-7): DVKVTQSSRYLVKRTGEKVFLECVQDMDHENMFWYRQDPGLGLRLIYFSYDVKMKEKGDIPEGYSVSREKKERFSLILESASTNQTSMYLCASSRREEQYFGPGTRLTVT.

This clonotype was detected only a few times. This chain links TRBV5-1 with TRBJ2-7; 8 nucleotides line up with TRBD2. The J segment lost 4 bases and the V segment lost 1 base, leaving 4 bases of the junction unmatched. The CDR3 is 14 amino acids. Germline V gene data show CDR1 as SGHRS and CDR2 as YFSETQ. The CDR3 nucleotides read TGCGCCAGCAGCTTGAGGCTAGCGGGTTACGAGCAGTACTTC. Protein product: CASSLRLAGYEQYF.

The sample holds a few counts of this clonotype. The V call is TRBV7-9, the J call TRBJ1-1; 7 bases are shared with TRBD1. The CDR3 runs 15 residues. CDR1 SEHNR and CDR2 FQNEAQ come from the germline V gene (reference sequence). V lost 0 bases and J lost 1; bases outside the gene matches: 2. As DNA, the CDR3 is TGTGCCAGCAGCTTAGCGCACAGGGGGAACACTGAAGCTTTCTTT. This encodes CASSLAHRGNTEAFF.

In its sample, this clonotype was seen many times. The gene calls are TRBV6-6 and TRBJ2-3; TRBD2 matches at 12 bases. CDR1 is MNHNY, CDR2 SVGAGI, per germline (reference sequence). CDR3 length: 17 amino acids. V trimming: 5 bases; J trimming: 3 bases; junction bases outside the gene matches: 9. The CDR3 is CASSLHGLAGWTDTQYF. CDR3 bases: TGTGCCAGCAGTCTCCATGGACTAGCGGGATGGACAGATACGCAGTATTTT.

This clonotype appeared many times. V gene TRBV7-9 combines with J gene TRBJ1-2, with unresolved D. This CDR3 is built from 15 residues. Germline V gene sequence: CDR1 SEHNR, CDR2 FQNEAQ (reference sequence). Trimming removed 1 base at V and 0 bases at J, with 9 bases between. The CDR3 region is CASSLERAANYGYTF. The CDR3 nucleotides read TGTGCCAGCAGCTTAGAAAGGGCAGCTAACTATGGCTACACCTTC.

This clonotype was observed many times. The chain uses TRBV10-3 and TRBJ1-4, with 10 bases identical to TRBD1. After removal of 7 bases from V and 6 bases from J, the junction contained 5 bases not matched to a gene. Germline-derived CDR1 and CDR2 are ENHRY and SYGVKD. The CDR3 spans 14 residues. CDR3 loop: CAITQTGGHEKLFF. CDR3 nucleotide sequence: TGTGCCATCACTCAGACAGGGGGCCATGAAAAACTGTTTTTT.

V usage is TRBV29-1 and J usage is TRBJ2-3, with D hard to call. The CDR3 consists of 10 residues. The germline V gene encodes CDR1 SQVTM and CDR2 ANQGSEA. V dropped 4 bases and J dropped 9 bases, with 8 bases sitting between them. CDR3 in amino acids: CSVGALTQYF. DNA of the CDR3: TGCAGCGTTGGAGCTCTAACGCAGTATTTT.

This clonotype showed up many times. The chain carries TRBV3-1 and TRBJ2-1, with 10 bases lining up with TRBD2. The ends lost 0 bases at V and 1 base at J; junction bases unmatched: 3. Germline values: CDR1 LGHDT, CDR2 YNNKEL (reference sequence). The CDR3 length is 17 residues. CDR3 protein: CASSQDLAGGSYNEQFF. CDR3 coding DNA: TGTGCCAGCAGCCAAGATTTAGCGGGGGGTTCCTACAATGAGCAGTTCTTC.

This clonotype has only a few counts. The genes are TRBV27 and TRBJ2-5; maybe TRBD1 (5 bases). CDR1 MNHEY and CDR2 SMNVEV come from the germline V gene (reference sequence). V dropped 3 bases and J dropped 5 bases, with 16 bases sitting between them. The CDR3 has 15 amino acids. The CDR3: CASSLDPTTEETQYF. The CDR3 DNA sequence: TGTGCCAGCAGTTTGGACCCGACGACAGAGGAGACCCAGTACTTC.

This clonotype was seen a few times. V usage is TRBV6-1 and J usage is TRBJ1-1; D gene ambiguous. The CDR3 loop spans 15 amino acids. The V end lost 2 bases, the J end lost 3 bases, and 13 bases lay between the germline ends. CDR1 is MNHNS, CDR2 SASEGT, per germline. The CDR3 reads CASSEQPRSHTEAFF. The CDR3 DNA reads TGTGCCAGCAGTGAACAGCCGCGGAGCCACACTGAAGCTTTCTTT.

Many counts were recorded for this clonotype. The V and J genes are TRBV6-1 and TRBJ2-2; TRBD2 aligns across 13 bases. J gave up 6 bases and V 6 bases, and 7 bases lay outside the gene matches. Germline V gives CDR1 MNHNS, CDR2 SASEGT. This CDR3 is 16 amino acids long. This CDR3 is CASRRTSGRGAGELFF. The CDR3 nucleotides are TGTGCCAGCAGGCGGACTAGCGGGAGAGGAGCCGGGGAGCTGTTTTTT.

The sample holds a few counts of this clonotype. The V call is TRBV4-3, the J call TRBJ2-1; TRBD1 agrees at 8 bases. With V trimmed by 6 bases and J by 9 bases, 10 bases remained unmatched. The CDR3 is 14 residues long. The germline gives CDR1 LGHNA, CDR2 YSLEER. Written as DNA, the CDR3 is TGCGCCAGCAGTCTCGGGCAGGGGGCAGGTGAGCAGTTCTTC. Translating gives CASSLGQGAGEQFF.